The next 28 T cell receptor beta chains were all read from a single sample in a study of cytomegalovirus exposure and HLA in healthy donors (dated 2017 in TCRdb). The library was generated by the immunoSEQ multiplex PCR assay. For the multiplex PCR, a mixture combining 60 forward primers for TCR Vbeta segments and 13 reverse primers for TCR Jbeta segments was used. TCRdb obtained this table from immuneACCESS and retained in-frame rearrangements with V and J assigned. These tables miss some clones; where compared with another copy, unresolved V genes account for less than half of the shortfall, and the remainder is unexplained. For this sample there are fewer than 200,000 clones; about 76% appear just once. Of the sample, approximately 5.1% is held by the ten largest clones. The source material was PBMCs. These receptors came from a woman aged 18-29 years in good health and CMV-seropositive.

This chain joins TRBV4-3 and TRBJ2-3; 8 bases are a match to TRBD2. The germline gives CDR1 LGHNA, CDR2 YSLEER. J lost 4 bases, V lost 1 base, and 10 bases had no gene match. The CDR3 runs 17 residues. The CDR3 spells CASSQAVAGTNADTQYF. The CDR3 region has the DNA TGCGCCAGCAGCCAAGCTGTAGCGGGGACGAATGCAGATACGCAGTATTTT.

This clone has just one count. The rearrangement joins TRBV25-1 to TRBJ1-4; D is uncertain. Trimming cost V 8 bases and J 0 bases, with 10 bases left between them. Germline values: CDR1 MGHDK, CDR2 SYGVNS. The CDR3 contains 14 residues. The CDR3, as DNA: TGTGCCAGCCGCGCGGTAGCAACTAATGAAAAACTGTTTTTT. It encodes CASRAVATNEKLFF.

The rearrangement uses TRBV28 and TRBJ2-7; 8 bases fit TRBD1. Germline loops: CDR1 MDHEN, CDR2 SYDVKM. V dropped 6 bases and J dropped 2; count of bases not matched to a gene: 9. This CDR3 has 15 residues. This chain's CDR3 is CASRPSRTGPYEQYF. CDR3 nucleotide sequence: TGTGCCAGCAGGCCCTCCCGGACAGGGCCCTACGAGCAGTACTTC.

The chain uses TRBV4-3 and TRBJ1-1; D possibly corresponds to TRBD1 (5 bases). Between the trimmed V and J ends, which lost 0 bases and 5 bases, there was a span of 10 bases. The germline V gene has CDR1 LGHNA and CDR2 YSLEER. The CDR3 loop spans 14 amino acids. The chain's CDR3 is CASSQDRQSTEAFF. As DNA, the CDR3 is TGCGCCAGCAGCCAAGATCGACAGTCTACTGAAGCTTTCTTT.

Only one count was recorded for this clone. V and J are TRBV5-4 and TRBJ2-3; the D gene is possibly TRBD1 (7 bases). CDR3 length: 14 amino acids. Trimming cost V 7 bases and J 3 bases, with 15 bases left between them. Per germline, CDR1 SGHNT and CDR2 YYREEE (reference sequence). CDR3 protein: CASLQGGKTDTQYF. In DNA, the CDR3 is TGTGCCAGCTTGCAGGGGGGCAAGACAGATACGCAGTATTTT.

The CDR3 spells CASSVGGESYEKLFF. The CDR3 DNA is TGTGCCAGCAGTGTTGGAGGGGAGTCGTATGAAAAACTGTTTTTT. This rearrangement joins TRBV6-1 to TRBJ1-4; D might be TRBD1 (5 bases). Germline assignment: CDR1 MNHNS and CDR2 SASEGT. CDR3 size: 15 residues. Trimming left V 4 bases short and J 6 bases short, with 15 bases between.

The gene calls are TRBV27 and TRBJ2-3; the match to TRBD2 covers 7 bases. CDR1 MNHEY and CDR2 SMNVEV come from the germline V gene (reference sequence). J was trimmed by 7 bases and V by 10 bases; bases with no gene match: 14. The length of the CDR3 is 14 residues. CDR3 region: CAIRPGGNSNTQYF. As DNA, the CDR3 is TGTGCCATTAGGCCCGGGGGGAACAGTAATACGCAGTATTTT.

The gene calls are TRBV6-6 and TRBJ1-1; D is perhaps TRBD1 (6 bases). The CDR3 spans 15 residues. V lost 5 bases, J lost 1 base, and 14 bases lay in between. Per germline, CDR1 MNHNY and CDR2 SVGAGI (reference sequence). The CDR3 reads CASSPLTGENTEAFF. The CDR3 nucleotides are TGTGCCAGCAGTCCCTTGACAGGAGAGAACACTGAAGCTTTCTTT.

This clone was seen only a few times. The rearrangement links TRBV4-1 to TRBJ1-2; 12 bases fit TRBD1. After removal of 1 base from V and 9 bases from J, the junction contained 9 bases not matched to a gene. The CDR3 sequence is 16 residues long. Germline CDR1 reads MGHRA; CDR2 reads YSYEKL. The CDR3 DNA is TGCGCCAGCAGCCAAGCTACCGGGACAGGGGGCTCCAGCTACACCTTC. Encoded protein: CASSQATGTGGSSYTF.

This chain uses TRBV13 with TRBJ1-1, with 9 bases identical to TRBD1. With 1 base clipped from V and 11 bases from J, the junction kept 2 bases outside the gene matches. The CDR3 has 12 residues. Per germline, CDR1 PRHDT and CDR2 FYEKMQ (reference sequence). In nucleotides, the CDR3 is TGTGCCAGCAGCTTAGACAGGGGGCGGGCTTTCTTT. Residues: CASSLDRGRAFF.

The chain is built from TRBV28 and TRBJ2-1, with a tentative D call TRBD2 (6 bases). The length of the CDR3 is 14 residues. V was shortened by 6 bases and J by 4 bases, with 13 bases between the two germline ends. Germline V gene lookup returns CDR1 MDHEN and CDR2 SYDVKM. The CDR3 here is CASSSPGEYNEQFF. In DNA, the CDR3 is TGTGCCAGCAGCTCACCGGGGGAATACAATGAGCAGTTCTTC.

V and J are TRBV11-2 and TRBJ2-7, with D maybe TRBD2 (5 bases). The germline V gene has CDR1 SGHAT and CDR2 FQNNGV. Trimming removed 2 bases at V and 7 bases at J, with 15 bases between. The CDR3 extends over 14 amino acids. CDR3 amino acids: CASSLSPTTREQYF. CDR3 nucleotide sequence: TGTGCCAGCAGCTTAAGCCCGACTACGCGGGAGCAGTACTTC.

This clone has just a few counts. The V and J genes are TRBV28 and TRBJ1-1, with no clear D. Germline V lookup: CDR1 MDHEN, CDR2 SYDVKM. V was trimmed by 5 bases and J by 2 bases, leaving 3 bases between them. The CDR3 has 11 residues. CDR3 amino acids: CASSPNTEAFF. CDR3 nucleotide sequence: TGTGCCAGCAGTCCAAACACTGAAGCTTTCTTT.

This clone was seen more than once but under ten times. The chain joins TRBV10-3 to TRBJ2-2; TRBD1 matches 7 bases. This CDR3 comprises 15 residues. From germline, CDR1 is ENHRY and CDR2 SYGVKD. Here the CDR3 DNA reads TGTGCAATCTCTCCGGGGACAGAGGGTACCGGGGAGCTGTTTTTT. This translates into CAISPGTEGTGELFF.

The chain has TRBV19 and TRBJ1-2; 7 bases align to TRBD1. V dropped 9 bases and J dropped 4; count of bases not matched to a gene: 11. CDR3 size: 14 residues. Germline CDR1 and CDR2: LNHDA and SQIVND (reference sequence). Here the CDR3 DNA reads TGTGCCAGGAATACAGGAGACAGGGTCTATGGCTACACCTTC. Translated: CARNTGDRVYGYTF.

The chain has TRBV10-3 and TRBJ1-1; D is unclear. Per the germline V gene, CDR1 is ENHRY and CDR2 is SYGVKD. This CDR3 contains 17 residues. V gave up 2 bases and J gave up 5 bases, with 21 bases separating them. CDR3: CAISEGFEGGEGTEAFF. The DNA for the CDR3 is TGTGCCATCAGTGAGGGTTTTGAAGGCGGTGAGGGAACTGAAGCTTTCTTT.

There are a few counts of this clone. The chain is built from TRBV2 and TRBJ1-4; 7 nucleotides match TRBD1. CDR3 length: 14 residues. Germline CDR1 and CDR2: SNHLY and FYNNEI. V dropped 4 bases and J dropped 4; count of bases not matched to a gene: 3. The CDR3 loop is CASSGRQGNEKLFF. The DNA of the CDR3 is TGTGCCAGCAGTGGGCGACAGGGTAATGAAAAACTGTTTTTT.

The chain carries TRBV7-2 and TRBJ2-1; TRBD1 matches 8 bases. The junction had 8 bases not matched to a gene; V was cut back by 6 bases and J by 1 base. There are 16 residues in the CDR3. In germline, CDR1 is SGHTA, CDR2 FQGNSA. CDR3 DNA sequence: TGTGCCAGCAGAGCAGGGGGCGGAGGGTCCTACAATGAGCAGTTCTTC. Protein product: CASRAGGGGSYNEQFF.

A few counts support this clone. V gene TRBV6-6 combines with J gene TRBJ1-6; possible D gene TRBD1, 6 bases. Germline lookup yields CDR1 MNHNY and CDR2 SVGAGI (reference sequence). This CDR3 has 14 amino acids. The V gene lost 7 bases and the J gene lost 9 bases, with 16 bases spanning the gap. The CDR3 coding sequence is TGTGCCAGCACTACACAGGGAGGGCTTTCACCCCTCCACTTT. Protein sequence: CASTTQGGLSPLHF.

As for this clone: Germline and junction disagree at one end, which may indicate a read error. CDR3 in DNA: TGTTCCAGCAGCACAAGGGACTACCCTCGGAACAATGAGCAGTTCTTC. Amino acids: CSSSTRDYPRNNEQFF. This rearrangement joins TRBV7-9 to TRBJ2-1, with TRBD2 identical over 7 bases. CDR1 is SEHNR and CDR2 is FQNEAQ in the germline V gene (reference sequence). CDR3 size: 16 residues.

The J gene is TRBJ1-4, the V gene TRBV4-3, with D tentatively TRBD1 (5 bases). The CDR3 has 16 amino acids. Germline CDR1 and CDR2: LGHNA and YSLEER. V shed 4 bases and J shed 3 bases, with 15 bases lying between them. For the CDR3, the DNA is TGCGCCAGCAGCCCCCCCGGGGGTGGGGCTAATGAAAAACTGTTTTTT. It encodes CASSPPGGGANEKLFF.

The genes are TRBV18 and TRBJ1-2; perhaps TRBD1 as D (5 bases). Germline CDR1 reads KGHSH; CDR2 reads LQKENI. The length of the CDR3 is 14 residues. The V end was cut by 2 bases, the J end by 1 base, with 8 bases between. DNA for the CDR3: TGTGCCAGCTCACCAGGGGGGAATAACTATGGCTACACCTTC. Protein: CASSPGGNNYGYTF.

The J gene is TRBJ1-2, the V gene TRBV2, with D possibly being TRBD1 (6 bases). Trimming took 6 bases from V and 8 from J, leaving 19 bases between them. Germline-derived CDR1 and CDR2 are SNHLY and FYNNEI. CDR3 length: 14 amino acids. CDR3 nucleotides: TGTGCCAGCAGCGAAATACAGGCCGGACAGGGCTACACCTTC. Its protein product is CASSEIQAGQGYTF.

The chain carries TRBV7-2 and TRBJ2-3, with D possibly matching TRBD2 (6 bases). Germline V gives CDR1 SGHTA, CDR2 FQGNSA. The CDR3 has 14 residues. The germline V and J ends were trimmed by 5 bases and 3 bases, with 12 bases remaining between them. This CDR3 is CASSPESGTDTQYF. The CDR3 nucleotides read TGTGCCAGCAGCCCAGAAAGCGGGACAGATACGCAGTATTTT.

The CDR3 DNA is TGTGCCAGCAGCCAGGACAGCAGAAACACCATATATTTT. This codes for CASSQDSRNTIYF. The rearrangement joins TRBV4-2 to TRBJ1-3, with D possibly matching TRBD1 (6 bases). Germline V gene lookup returns CDR1 LGHNA and CDR2 YNFKEQ. The germline V and J ends were trimmed by 3 bases and 5 bases, with 8 bases remaining between them. The CDR3 sequence is 13 residues long.

In the case of this clone: Other DNA variants within this sample encode the same CDR3. This chain uses TRBV7-2 with TRBJ1-5; weak D call: TRBD1 (5 bases). The germline V gene has CDR1 SGHTA and CDR2 FQGNSA. The CDR3 covers 15 residues. V lost 5 bases, J lost 0 bases, and 11 bases lay in between. In DNA form, the CDR3 reads TGTGCCAGCAGCCTCTCGGGGGGTAGCAATCAGCCCCAGCATTTT. Its protein is CASSLSGGSNQPQHF.

The V call is TRBV5-5, the J call TRBJ2-3; D remains unclear. V was shortened by 4 bases and J by 0 bases, with 9 bases between the two germline ends. Per germline, CDR1 SGHKS and CDR2 YYEKEE (reference sequence). The CDR3 extends over 14 amino acids. CDR3 sequence: CASSNRHSTDTQYF. The CDR3 region has the DNA TGTGCCAGCAGCAATCGACATAGCACAGATACGCAGTATTTT.

This chain links TRBV7-2 with TRBJ1-2; perhaps TRBD1 as D (6 bases). V was pared by 4 bases and J by 6 bases, with 15 bases between. The CDR3 sequence is 14 residues long. Germline CDR1 is SGHTA and CDR2 is FQGNSA. For the CDR3, the DNA is TGTGCCAGCAGCTCATATTCACGGACAGATGGCTACACCTTC. Translating gives CASSSYSRTDGYTF.